This T cell receptor (beta chain) emerged from a study of T cell responses to AZD1222 COVID-19 vaccine. Findings of the study overall: Distributed over spike, vaccine-associated CD4 TCRs predominated at 160-218 and 743-854. Spike-specific TCR breadth rose after two AZD1222 doses, and depth rose as well. Donor demographics were predominantly white British with a female majority; clonal diversity may be underestimated. Only after the peak T cell response were repertoires sampled.

For this clone: Its cognate antigen is unknown.

TCRdb's table, derived via immunoSEQ multiplex PCR, lists solely in-frame clones and lacks some. The profile shows about 100,000 clones, less than 90% of them singletons. Looked up from germline, CDR1 is SGHTA and CDR2 is FQGNSA. Trimming stripped 0 bases from V and 5 bases from J, with 13 bases between. The CDR3 loop spans 15 amino acids. The sequence was collected from an adult in good health. The V call is TRBV7-2, the J call TRBJ1-2, with D perhaps matching TRBD1 (5 bases). The sequencing here drew on peripheral blood, taken on day 0 of AZD1222 vaccination. The DNA for the CDR3 is TGTGCCAGCAGCTTAGCTCCACAGGTCCGTTATGGCTACACCTTC. Translated, it gives CASSLAPQVRYGYTF. Full variable domain (missing parts from reference TRBV7-2 and TRBJ1-2): GAGVSQSPSNKVTEKGKDVELRCDPISGHTALYWYRQSLGQGLEFLIYFQGNSAPDKSGLPSDRFSAERTGGSVSTLTIQRTQQEDSAVYLCASSLAPQVRYGYTFGSGTRLTVV.